What follows describes a single T cell receptor (beta chain). The data belong to a study of blood T cell repertoires in COVID-19. About the study: Material from acute and convalescent COVID-19 was sourced from the United States, Italy and Spain. PBMCs, B-cell-depleted T cells, or T cells provided the cDNA or gDNA that made up the material.

Germline-derived CDR1 and CDR2 are SGHTA and FQGNSA. V lost 6 bases, J lost 8 bases, and 11 bases stayed unmatched. The CDR3 is made up of 15 amino acids. Authors' analysis steps: By means of reference gene primer amplification, nucleated cell counts were estimated. Sequencing used immunoSEQ multiplex PCR; TCRdb keeps in-frame clones, though not all of them. From that table come the V and J calls and clone size; the DNA was used to work out D and trimming. Of approximately 210,000 clones listed, over 75% are singletons. The sequence was obtained from a human donor in a cohort sampled during active COVID-19. The chain has TRBV7-2 and TRBJ2-7, with 12 bases that match TRBD2. Source material: peripheral blood. CDR3 residues: CASSGTSGWQTKQYF. The CDR3, as DNA: TGTGCCAGCAGTGGGACTAGCGGGTGGCAAACCAAGCAGTACTTC.